Listed here is a single TCR beta chain. Its specificity is unknown. This entry is derived from a study of cytomegalovirus exposure and HLA in healthy donors. Separate from the 666-subject first cohort was the approximately 130-subject validation cohort, to which the donors belonged. Study conclusions and caveats: The authors enumerated 150 to 200 TCR beta chains as linked to cytomegalovirus. Most TCR sequences proved rare, with some public TCRs found in many donors.

Here immunoSEQ multiplex PCR was the method, and the copy in TCRdb shows in-frame clones only, minus some. The sample includes some 110,000 clones, 70% to 90% of them seen just once. Sequencing input: PBMCs. The sequence derives from a man aged 18 to 35 in good health and CMV-seronegative.

The CDR3 DNA reads as TGCGCCAGCAGCCAAGATACTCGGACAGGGTATGACGAGCAGTACTTC. Translation: CASSQDTRTGYDEQYF. The gene calls are TRBV4-3 and TRBJ2-7, with TRBD1 matching 8 bases. The CDR3 runs to 16 residues. Per the germline V gene, CDR1 is LGHNA and CDR2 is YSLEER. After removal of 0 bases from V and 5 bases from J, the junction contained 9 bases not matched to a gene.